One and the same sample provided the 25 T cell receptor beta chains below, sequenced in a study of T cells in Graves' hyperthyroidism and ophthalmopathy. There were TCR beta CDR3 regions amplified from RNA transcripts. In the first-round RT-PCR of the TCR CDR3, the HTBI primer set was used. TCRdb re-called the multiplex PCR reads through MiXCR, storing one row per CDR3 protein. The sample shows fewer than 650,000 distinct CDR3 sequences, roughly 14% of them seen only once. Sequencing input: blood. The receptors originated from a woman aged 25 to 39 with Graves' hyperthyroidism that later progressed to Graves' ophthalmopathy.

The chain combines TRBV2 with TRBJ2-2, with 8 bases fitting TRBD1. Germline trimming cut 4 bases from V and 5 bases from J; bases unmatched to any gene: 15. From germline, CDR1 is SNHLY and CDR2 FYNNEI. The CDR3 consists of 18 residues. Here the CDR3 DNA reads TGTGCCAGCAGTGGGGAGGACAGGGTTATTCTTAGTACCGGGGAGCTGTTTTTT. Translating gives CASSGEDRVILSTGELFF.

This clonotype was counted a few times. V is TRBV20-1 and J is TRBJ2-7; possible D gene TRBD2, 6 bases. This CDR3 has 15 amino acids. From germline, CDR1 is DFQATT and CDR2 SNEGSKA (reference sequence). Trimming removed 4 bases at V and 0 bases at J, with 16 bases between. The DNA of the CDR3 is TGCAGTGCTAACTCGGGACTCACGAGCTCCTACGAGCAGTACTTC. Translating gives CSANSGLTSSYEQYF.

This clonotype was found once. A much larger clone differs from this one at a single base, so this may be a read error. This chain joins TRBV9 and TRBJ1-1; 7 bases are a match to TRBD1. The J segment lost 7 bases and the V segment lost 4 bases, leaving 13 bases of the junction unmatched. This CDR3 has 15 residues. Germline values: CDR1 SGDLS, CDR2 YYNGEE. The CDR3 spells CASSPLQGFGDEAFF. DNA for the CDR3: TGTGCCAGCAGCCCTTTACAGGGGTTTGGCGATGAAGCTTTCTTT.

This clonotype was observed at least ten times. This rearrangement joins TRBV11-2 to TRBJ2-1; 8 nucleotides agree with TRBD2. The V gene's germline CDR1 is SGHAT and CDR2 FQNNGV. CDR3 size: 15 residues. J was trimmed by 3 bases and V by 7 bases; bases with no gene match: 8. The CDR3 sequence: CASNQVLAGYNEQFF. The CDR3 DNA sequence: TGTGCCAGCAACCAGGTGCTAGCGGGCTACAATGAGCAGTTCTTC.

Details on this clonotype: A much larger clonotype is one base distant, so this may be a read error. V is TRBV2 and J is TRBJ2-3; D is unresolved. The CDR3 sequence is 14 residues long. CDR1 and CDR2 from the germline V gene are SNHLY and FYNNEI. Trimming shortened V by 6 bases and J by 4 bases, and 14 bases separated the two germline ends. The CDR3 nucleotides are TGTGCCAGCAGCTTAGGAACGATTTCAGATACGCAGTATTTT. Residues: CASSLGTISDTQYF.

Concerning this clonotype: A much larger clone lies one base from this, so it may be a read error. The chain combines TRBV3-1 with TRBJ2-7; a possible D gene is TRBD1 (5 bases). V was trimmed by 2 bases and J by 3 bases, leaving 11 bases between them. This CDR3 has 14 residues. Per germline, CDR1 LGHDT and CDR2 YNNKEL (reference sequence). CDR3 DNA: TGTGCCAGCAGCCAAATGACAGAAGACTACGAGCAGTACTTC. This sequence encodes CASSQMTEDYEQYF.

Ten or more counts support this clonotype. This chain joins TRBV6-2 or TRBV6-3 and TRBJ1-1; D perhaps matches TRBD1 (6 bases). Trimming left V 2 bases short and J 4 bases short, with 14 bases between. The CDR3 length is 15 residues. Looked up from germline, CDR1 is MNHEY and CDR2 is SVGEGT. This CDR3 reads CASSYTEPGATEAFF. The CDR3 coding sequence is TGTGCCAGCAGTTACACGGAACCAGGGGCCACTGAAGCTTTCTTT.

This clonotype was found a few times. This sequence joins TRBV19 and TRBJ2-3; D gene uncertain. Trimming left V 3 bases short and J 7 bases short, with 11 bases between. This CDR3 contains 13 residues. Per germline, CDR1 LNHDA and CDR2 SQIVND (reference sequence). CDR3 loop: CASSMQVRNTQYF. The CDR3 DNA is TGTGCCAGTAGTATGCAGGTGCGAAATACGCAGTATTTT.

This clonotype was observed at least ten times. The gene calls are TRBV20-1 and TRBJ1-1; TRBD1 might be the D (5 bases). This CDR3 contains 14 residues. From germline, CDR1 is DFQATT and CDR2 SNEGSKA (reference sequence). V lost 6 bases to trimming and J lost 10 bases, with 24 bases between them. The CDR3 DNA is TGCAGTGCCCTCGCGTTGCCAGGGACCACTAGAGCTTTCTTT. It specifies CSALALPGTTRAFF.

This clonotype was recorded a few times. The chain joins TRBV5-1 to TRBJ2-3; D is possibly TRBD1 (6 bases). V lost 0 bases and J lost 6, with 11 bases in between. Germline lookup yields CDR1 SGHRS and CDR2 YFSETQ. The CDR3 is 14 amino acids. The CDR3 protein is CASSLDRASDTQYF. CDR3 sequence (DNA): TGCGCCAGCAGCTTGGACAGGGCGTCGGATACGCAGTATTTT.

This clonotype was recorded many times. The V gene is TRBV6-1, the J gene TRBJ1-2; 7 bases match TRBD1. J lost 2 bases, V lost 7 bases, and 10 bases had no gene match. CDR3 length: 15 residues. From germline, CDR1 is MNHNS and CDR2 SASEGT. CDR3 in amino acids: CASTRGGTSNYGYTF. The CDR3 nucleotides are TGTGCCAGCACCAGGGGGGGGACTTCCAACTATGGCTACACCTTC.

The chain employs TRBV25-1 and TRBJ2-1, with TRBD1 matching over 7 bases. CDR1 MGHDK and CDR2 SYGVNS come from the germline V gene. The trim removed 2 bases at V and 6 bases at J, leaving 7 bases unmatched. The CDR3 extends over 15 amino acids. CDR3 coding DNA: TGTGCCAGCAGTGAACTACAGGGGAATAGCAATGAGCAGTTCTTC. Translated, it gives CASSELQGNSNEQFF.

This clonotype was observed a few times. The chain links TRBV20-1 to TRBJ1-2, with D possibly TRBD1 on 5 matching bases. The CDR3 loop spans 13 amino acids. V was shortened by 3 bases and J by 4 bases, with 12 bases between the two germline ends. Germline-derived CDR1 and CDR2 are DFQATT and SNEGSKA (reference sequence). The CDR3 DNA follows: TGCAGTGCTAGCGTGGGACGGATCTATGGCTACACCTTC. This translates into CSASVGRIYGYTF.

This clonotype was seen a handful of times. The V gene is TRBV12-3 or TRBV12-4, the J gene TRBJ1-4; D gene uncertain. The V and J ends lost 3 bases and 13 bases respectively, with 9 bases between them. The CDR3 is 11 amino acids. The DNA of the CDR3 is TGTGCCAGCAGTTTTGGCCCTCCACTGTTTTTT. This gives the protein CASSFGPPLFF.

The sample holds a few counts of this clonotype. Here the CDR3 DNA reads TGTGCCAGCAGCGGGACAGGGATAGACGAGCAGTACTTC. Protein sequence: CASSGTGIDEQYF. The rearrangement uses TRBV27 and TRBJ2-7, with 9 bases lining up with TRBD1. Looked up from germline, CDR1 is MNHEY and CDR2 is SMNVEV (reference sequence). The CDR3 has 13 amino acids. V shed 6 bases, J shed 5 bases, and the junction held 5 bases outside the gene matches.

This clonotype was counted at least ten times. The chain combines TRBV19 with TRBJ2-1; D assignment may be TRBD1 or TRBD2 (5 bases each). Trimming cost V 5 bases and J 8 bases, with 13 bases left between them. Per the germline V gene, CDR1 is LNHDA and CDR2 is SQIVND (reference sequence). The CDR3 is made up of 13 amino acids. This CDR3 is CASSGYWGYEQFF. In nucleotides, the CDR3 is TGTGCCAGTAGTGGTTATTGGGGGTATGAGCAGTTCTTC.

This clonotype has a count of ten or more. The V and J genes are TRBV28 and TRBJ1-5; D is undetermined. V gave up 6 bases and J gave up 7 bases, with 7 bases separating them. This CDR3 has 11 residues. Germline values: CDR1 MDHEN, CDR2 SYDVKM. Here the CDR3 reads CASRGRQPQHF. The CDR3 DNA is TGTGCCAGCAGAGGAAGGCAGCCCCAGCATTTT.

This clonotype has ten or more counts. V usage is TRBV7-9 and J usage is TRBJ2-7, with 7 bases matching TRBD1. With 6 bases clipped from V and 5 bases from J, the junction kept 7 bases outside the gene matches. Looked up from germline, CDR1 is SEHNR and CDR2 is FQNEAQ (reference sequence). This CDR3 contains 13 residues. CDR3 loop: CASSDWTGDEQYF. The CDR3 region has the DNA TGTGCCAGCAGTGACTGGACAGGTGACGAGCAGTACTTC.

The chain uses TRBV4-1 and TRBJ1-1, with TRBD1 matching over 7 bases. V shed 4 bases, J shed 0 bases, and the junction held 5 bases outside the gene matches. The CDR3 consists of 15 residues. Germline V lookup: CDR1 MGHRA, CDR2 YSYEKL. CDR3 sequence reads: CASSPIGQVNTEAFF. The CDR3 coding sequence is TGCGCCAGCAGCCCGATAGGACAGGTGAACACTGAAGCTTTCTTT.

This clonotype has a count of ten or more. The chain uses TRBV12-3 or TRBV12-4 and TRBJ2-5; the match to TRBD2 covers 9 bases. V lost 5 bases, J lost 5 bases, and 6 bases stayed unmatched. The length of the CDR3 is 14 residues. For the CDR3, the DNA is TGTGCCAGCAGTATCGGGACTAGCAGCGAGACCCAGTACTTC. Its translation: CASSIGTSSETQYF.

Ten or more counts support this clonotype. The chain links TRBV12-3 or TRBV12-4 to TRBJ2-5; D is uncertain. This CDR3 contains 14 residues. V was cut by 3 bases and J by 0 bases, with 8 bases left in between. The CDR3 is CASSLEIDQETQYF. In nucleotides, the CDR3 is TGTGCCAGCAGTTTGGAGATTGACCAAGAGACCCAGTACTTC.

The table lists this clonotype with a few counts. V usage is TRBV19 and J usage is TRBJ2-7; weak D call: TRBD2 (5 bases). Trimming removed 4 bases at V and 1 base at J, with 8 bases between. The CDR3 runs to 13 residues. Germline CDR1 LNHDA, CDR2 SQIVND (reference sequence). Here the CDR3 DNA reads TGTGCCAGTAGTAATCAGCGGTCCTACGAGCAGTACTTC. This sequence encodes CASSNQRSYEQYF.

This clonotype was recorded many times. The rearrangement uses TRBV6-1 and TRBJ1-6; 8 positions match TRBD1. CDR1 is MNHNS and CDR2 is SASEGT in the germline V gene. The V segment lost 6 bases and the J segment 8 bases; nucleotides outside the gene matches: 6. The CDR3 is 14 amino acids. This CDR3 reads CASRRTGNDSPLHF. The CDR3, as DNA: TGTGCCAGCAGGAGGACAGGGAATGATTCACCCCTCCACTTT.

The rearrangement joins TRBV20-1 to TRBJ2-2; TRBD1 aligns across 9 bases. The CDR3 is 14 residues long. V dropped 6 bases and J dropped 5; count of bases not matched to a gene: 7. Germline-derived CDR1 and CDR2 are DFQATT and SNEGSKA (reference sequence). The CDR3 reads CSAPDRGRTGELFF. CDR3 DNA: TGCAGTGCCCCGGACAGGGGACGGACCGGGGAGCTGTTTTTT.

There are many counts of this clonotype. V and J are TRBV28 and TRBJ2-1, with TRBD2 matching 10 bases. This CDR3 contains 16 residues. Trimming at V came to 5 bases and at J to 2 bases, leaving 6 bases not matched to a gene. Looked up from germline, CDR1 is MDHEN and CDR2 is SYDVKM. The CDR3 here is CASSVLAGATYNEQFF. The CDR3 DNA reads TGTGCCAGCAGTGTCCTAGCGGGAGCGACCTACAATGAGCAGTTCTTC. Looking up the rest from reference TRBV28 and TRBJ2-1 gives the full variable domain: DVKVTQSSRYLVKRTGEKVFLECVQDMDHENMFWYRQDPGLGLRLIYFSYDVKMKEKGDIPEGYSVSREKKERFSLILESASTNQTSMYLCASSVLAGATYNEQFFGPGTRLTVL.